What follows is one T cell receptor (beta chain) and its context. The antigen remains unidentified. This sample stems from a study of T cell repertoires in cytomegalovirus infection. Study information: The study used recently identified HLA-C-restricted and well-studied HLA-B-restricted CMV epitopes. Matching HLA type and CMV infection were both indicated by public TCR beta signatures.

TCRdb reprocessed the reads via MiXCR and lists one record per CDR3 protein. The table has about 310,000 distinct CDR3 sequences, 25% seen once. General study results and limits: HLA-C-restricted CMV-specific TCR beta clonotypes prevailed in the ex vivo response. Cumulative public TCR beta family frequency identified CMV carriers with the relevant HLA.

Sequences were derived from cultured PBMCs, sampled from culture after CMV antigen stimulation. This TCR derives from a human donor in good health (CMV status not recorded). Some clones in this sample may be carry-over from other donors' samples.

The CDR3 loop reads CASSSPGVGEQYF. For the CDR3, the DNA is TGTGCCAGCAGTTCCCCGGGAGTGGGCGAGCAGTACTTC. V is TRBV6-5 and J is TRBJ2-7; TRBD2 is a possible D gene (6 bases). V shed 4 bases and J shed 6 bases, with 13 bases lying between them. Germline V lookup: CDR1 MNHEY, CDR2 SVGAGI. The CDR3 extends over 13 amino acids.